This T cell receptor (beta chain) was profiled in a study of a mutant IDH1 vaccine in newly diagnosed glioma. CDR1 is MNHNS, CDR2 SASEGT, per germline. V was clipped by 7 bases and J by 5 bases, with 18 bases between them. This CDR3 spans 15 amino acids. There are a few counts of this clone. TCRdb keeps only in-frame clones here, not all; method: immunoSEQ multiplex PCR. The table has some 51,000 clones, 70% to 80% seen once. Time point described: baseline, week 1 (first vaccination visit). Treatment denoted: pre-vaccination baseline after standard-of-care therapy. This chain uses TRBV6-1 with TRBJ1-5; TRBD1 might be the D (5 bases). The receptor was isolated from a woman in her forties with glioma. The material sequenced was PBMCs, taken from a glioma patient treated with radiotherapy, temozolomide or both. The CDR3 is CASKGTRAMHQPQHF. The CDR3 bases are TGTGCCAGCAAGGGGACCAGGGCAATGCATCAGCCCCAGCATTTT.